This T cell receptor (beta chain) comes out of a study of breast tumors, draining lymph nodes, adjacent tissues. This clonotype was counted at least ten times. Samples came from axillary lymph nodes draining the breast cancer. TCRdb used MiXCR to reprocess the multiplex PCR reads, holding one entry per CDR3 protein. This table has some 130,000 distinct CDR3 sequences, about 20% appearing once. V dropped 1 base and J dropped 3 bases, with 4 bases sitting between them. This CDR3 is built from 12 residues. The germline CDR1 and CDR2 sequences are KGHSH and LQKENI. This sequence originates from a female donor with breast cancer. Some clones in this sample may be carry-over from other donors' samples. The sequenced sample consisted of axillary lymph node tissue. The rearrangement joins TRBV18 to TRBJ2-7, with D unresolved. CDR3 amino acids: CASSPQYYEQYF. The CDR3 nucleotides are TGTGCCAGCTCACCACAGTACTACGAGCAGTACTTC.